The clone carrying this TCR beta chain was seen a handful of times. Its target is not known. This specimen belongs to a study of cytomegalovirus exposure and HLA in healthy donors. Amplification used 60 Vbeta primers and 13 Jbeta primers. Repertoires were generated with immunoSEQ multiplex PCR, while TCRdb's copy carries only in-frame clones and drops some. The sample lists some 90,000 clones, about four fifths occurring once. Study results and caveats: Three chains linked to CMV were shown in vitro to be specific for CMV antigens. The authors excluded some V segments, including TRBV6-2 and TRBV6-3, as indistinguishable.

When sampled, the donors appeared nominally healthy, though they likely had unrecorded immune exposures. There are 16 residues in the CDR3. Per germline, CDR1 LGHNA and CDR2 YSLEER. V dropped 1 base and J dropped 4 bases, with 17 bases sitting between them. The source material was PBMCs. This TCR derives from a female donor in good health and CMV-seropositive. The chain joins TRBV4-3 to TRBJ2-7, with a tentative D call TRBD1 (5 bases). CDR3 sequence (DNA): TGCGCCAGCAGCCAAGGGGTGTCAGGGAATGGATACGAGCAGTACTTC. Protein product: CASSQGVSGNGYEQYF.